The present TCR beta chain was sequenced within a study of shared clonotypes between healthy human individuals. The CDR3 has 16 residues. V was pared by 5 bases and J by 4 bases, with 20 bases between. Germline V gene data show CDR1 as MNHEY and CDR2 as SMNVEV (reference sequence). This table comes from immunoSEQ multiplex PCR, and its TCRdb copy is limited to in-frame clones, with some not included. The profile shows 2 million to 2.5 million clones, just under 95% of them singletons. CD45RO-negative, CCR7-positively selected cells formed the naive CD8 fraction, excluding terminally differentiated effector memory CD45RA+ cells. HIV-negative, healthy adults without recent acute infections or vaccinations were the donors.

The receptor was isolated from a man between 18 and 35 years old in good health. The chain employs TRBV27 and TRBJ1-1; D remains ambiguous. Material for sequencing was naive CD8+ T cells sorted from blood. CDR3 bases: TGTGCCAGCAGTCCACTGGCCCCAGTCGGAGGCACTGAAGCTTTCTTT. Residues: CASSPLAPVGGTEAFF.